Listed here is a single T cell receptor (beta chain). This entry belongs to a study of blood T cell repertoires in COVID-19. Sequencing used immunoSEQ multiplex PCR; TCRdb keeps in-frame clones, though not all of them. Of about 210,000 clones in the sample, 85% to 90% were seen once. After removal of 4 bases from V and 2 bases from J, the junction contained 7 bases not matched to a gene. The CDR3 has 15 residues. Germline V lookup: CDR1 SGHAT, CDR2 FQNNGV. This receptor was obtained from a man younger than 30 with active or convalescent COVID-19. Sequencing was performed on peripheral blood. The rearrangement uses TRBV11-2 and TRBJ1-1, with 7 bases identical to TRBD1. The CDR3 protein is CASSSTGTENTEAFF. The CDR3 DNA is TGTGCCAGCAGCTCGACCGGGACAGAAAACACTGAAGCTTTCTTT.